Included here is one T cell receptor (beta chain) sequence, with context. This specimen comes from a study of blood T cell repertoires in COVID-19. Sequencing was performed with immunoSEQ multiplex PCR; in TCRdb, only in-frame clones are kept and a portion is missing. The sample has 80,000 to 95,000 clones; 65% to 90% are singletons. The sample consisted of peripheral blood. The clonotype originates from a woman of 80 years or more with active or convalescent COVID-19.

CDR3 sequence reads: CATSMDRPYNSPLHF. The CDR3 nucleotides read TGTGCCACCAGCATGGACAGACCTTATAATTCACCCCTCCACTTT. The rearrangement links TRBV15 to TRBJ1-6; tentative D call: TRBD1 (6 bases). The germline gives CDR1 LNHNV, CDR2 YYDKDF (reference sequence). The V and J ends lost 4 bases and 4 bases respectively, with 11 bases between them. This CDR3 has 15 amino acids. The full variable domain, with the rest looked up from reference TRBV15 and TRBJ1-6, is DAMVIQNPRYQVTQFGKPVTLSCSQTLNHNVMYWYQQKSSQAPKLLFHYYDKDFNNEADTPDNFQSRRPNTSFCFLDIRSPGLGDTAMYLCATSMDRPYNSPLHFGNGTRLTVT.